The rows below give T cell receptor beta chains drawn from one sample of a study of blood T cell repertoires in COVID-19. Clones were read by immunoSEQ multiplex PCR, and TCRdb kept only the in-frame ones, dropping some. Of some 200,000 clones in the sample, about 82% were seen once. Sequencing was performed on peripheral blood. The receptors originated from a woman aged 80 or older with acute or convalescent COVID-19. Both conserved end residues are part of each CDR3. The D gene is left open where the match is weak. Expanded clones are given a class, and other clones once, few, many or no size at all.

j_call: TRBJ2-3
clone_size: .
v_call: TRBV6-5
d_call: .
cdr3_nt: TGTGCCAGCAGCCGGGAGACCTCCACAGATACGCAGTATTTT
cdr3_aa: CASSRETSTDTQYF

j_call: TRBJ1-3
clone_size: few
v_call: TRBV28
d_call: TRBD1
cdr3_nt: TGTGCCAGCAGTTTTGGTGGGACAGGTGCGGGCACCATATATTTT
cdr3_aa: CASSFGGTGAGTIYF

j_call: TRBJ1-6
clone_size: .
v_call: TRBV6-5
d_call: .
cdr3_nt: TGTGCCAGCAGTTACCTTGGGAGCTCCTATAATTCACCCCTCCACTTT
cdr3_aa: CASSYLGSSYNSPLHF

j_call: TRBJ2-3
clone_size: once
v_call: TRBV2
d_call: TRBD2
cdr3_nt: TGTGCCAGCAGTACTAGCGGGGTAAGAGATACGCAGTATTTT
cdr3_aa: CASSTSGVRDTQYF

j_call: TRBJ1-2
clone_size: .
v_call: TRBV28
d_call: .
cdr3_nt: TGTGCCAGCAGTTCAGGGTTGCATGGCTACACCTTC
cdr3_aa: CASSSGLHGYTF

j_call: TRBJ2-5
clone_size: once
v_call: TRBV19
d_call: TRBD2
cdr3_nt: TGTGCCAGTATCGGGACTAGCGCTGGGACGGGAGAGACCCAGTACTTC
cdr3_aa: CASIGTSAGTGETQYF

j_call: TRBJ1-2
clone_size: many
v_call: TRBV4-3
d_call: TRBD1
cdr3_nt: TGCGCCAGCAGCCAAGATCGAACAGGGGGGGAAAGCTATGGCTACACCTTC
cdr3_aa: CASSQDRTGGESYGYTF

j_call: TRBJ2-1
clone_size: .
v_call: TRBV6-5
d_call: TRBD2
cdr3_nt: TGTGCCAGCAGTTCGGCGGGAGGGCCGTCTGAGCAGTTCTTC
cdr3_aa: CASSSAGGPSEQFF

j_call: TRBJ2-3
clone_size: .
v_call: TRBV18
d_call: TRBD2
cdr3_nt: TGTGCCAGCTCACCACAGAGCGGGGGGGGCACAGATACGCAGTATTTT
cdr3_aa: CASSPQSGGGTDTQYF

j_call: TRBJ1-1
clone_size: once
v_call: TRBV19
d_call: .
cdr3_nt: TGTGCCAGTAGTGACACAAAGAACACTGAAGCTTTCTTT
cdr3_aa: CASSDTKNTEAFF

j_call: TRBJ1-1
clone_size: .
v_call: TRBV12-3/TRBV12-4
d_call: .
cdr3_nt: TGTGCCAGCAGTGGGAGGCTTGAAGCTTTCTTT
cdr3_aa: CASSGRLEAFF

j_call: TRBJ1-2
clone_size: .
v_call: TRBV24-1
d_call: .
cdr3_nt: TGTGCCACCAGTGACGGGGGGCGAGCTTATGGCTACACCTTC
cdr3_aa: CATSDGGRAYGYTF

j_call: TRBJ2-1
clone_size: .
v_call: TRBV11-3
d_call: .
cdr3_nt: TGTGCCAGCAACCCAAGTAGGGGGTACAATGAGCAGTTCTTC
cdr3_aa: CASNPSRGYNEQFF

j_call: TRBJ2-7
clone_size: few
v_call: TRBV10-3
d_call: TRBD1
cdr3_nt: TGTGCCATCAATGTAGGGACAGGGGAATACGAGCAGTACTTC
cdr3_aa: CAINVGTGEYEQYF

j_call: TRBJ1-4
clone_size: .
v_call: TRBV5-4
d_call: .
cdr3_nt: TGTGCCAGCAGCTCGACAGTCAATGAAAAACTGTTTTTT
cdr3_aa: CASSSTVNEKLFF

j_call: TRBJ1-2
clone_size: .
v_call: TRBV12-3/TRBV12-4
d_call: .
cdr3_nt: TGTGCCAGCAGTTTAACCGGGGTCGGCGGCTACACCTTC
cdr3_aa: CASSLTGVGGYTF

j_call: TRBJ1-1
clone_size: .
v_call: TRBV9
d_call: TRBD1
cdr3_nt: TGTGCCAGCAGCGCGGGGACAGGGCCCACTGAAGCTTTCTTT
cdr3_aa: CASSAGTGPTEAFF

j_call: TRBJ1-1
clone_size: few
v_call: TRBV5-1
d_call: .
cdr3_nt: TGCGCCAGCAGCTTGTTACAGGGACGAGACACTGAAGCTTTCTTT
cdr3_aa: CASSLLQGRDTEAFF

j_call: TRBJ2-2
clone_size: .
v_call: TRBV18
d_call: .
cdr3_nt: TGTGCCAGCTCTTCGACATCCCTCGCGAACACCGGGGAGCTGTTTTTT
cdr3_aa: CASSSTSLANTGELFF

j_call: TRBJ2-1
clone_size: .
v_call: TRBV4-3
d_call: .
cdr3_nt: TGCGCCAGCAGCCAAGTCTGGGGCAGCTACAATGAGCAGTTCTTC
cdr3_aa: CASSQVWGSYNEQFF

j_call: TRBJ2-1
clone_size: .
v_call: TRBV7-8
d_call: TRBD2
cdr3_nt: TGTGCCAGCAGCTCCCCCGGGACTAGCGGGAGTAGAGGGAGTGAGCAGTTCTTC
cdr3_aa: CASSSPGTSGSRGSEQFF

j_call: TRBJ2-7
clone_size: .
v_call: TRBV5-6
d_call: TRBD2
cdr3_nt: TGTGCCAGCAGCTCCGGGTCGGGACTAGCATCCTACGAGCAGTACTTC
cdr3_aa: CASSSGSGLASYEQYF

j_call: TRBJ1-2
clone_size: .
v_call: TRBV30
d_call: TRBD1
cdr3_nt: TGTGCCTGGAGGGGACAGGGAGGCTATGGCTACACCTTC
cdr3_aa: CAWRGQGGYGYTF

j_call: TRBJ1-4
clone_size: .
v_call: TRBV5-6
d_call: .
cdr3_nt: TGTGCCAGCAGCTTGGGGTGGCCTAATGAAAAACTGTTTTTT
cdr3_aa: CASSLGWPNEKLFF

j_call: TRBJ1-2
clone_size: .
v_call: TRBV15
d_call: TRBD1
cdr3_nt: TGTGCCACCAGCAGAGACAGACAGGGGGCTAGGTCTAACTATGGCTACACCTTC
cdr3_aa: CATSRDRQGARSNYGYTF

j_call: TRBJ2-2
clone_size: once
v_call: TRBV7-2
d_call: .
cdr3_nt: TGTGCCAGCACCGCACAGGGACGGAACACCGGGGAGCTGTTTTTT
cdr3_aa: CASTAQGRNTGELFF

j_call: TRBJ2-6
clone_size: .
v_call: TRBV19
d_call: TRBD1
cdr3_nt: TGTGCCAGTAGTACCCACAGGGGTGGGGCCAACGTCCTGACTTTC
cdr3_aa: CASSTHRGGANVLTF

j_call: TRBJ1-4
clone_size: .
v_call: TRBV4-3
d_call: .
cdr3_nt: TGCGCCAGCAGCCAAGATGCAGGGGCAACTAATGAAAAACTGTTTTTT
cdr3_aa: CASSQDAGATNEKLFF

j_call: TRBJ2-1
clone_size: .
v_call: TRBV28
d_call: TRBD2
cdr3_nt: TGTGCCAGCAGTTCGTTAGCGGGAGTAAGCTACAATGAGCAGTTCTTC
cdr3_aa: CASSSLAGVSYNEQFF

j_call: TRBJ1-3
clone_size: .
v_call: TRBV3-1/TRBV3-2
d_call: .
cdr3_nt: TGTGCCAGCAGCCAAGTAACCTCCGGTTTAGGAGTCTCTGGAAACACCATATATTTT
cdr3_aa: CASSQVTSGLGVSGNTIYF

j_call: TRBJ1-2
clone_size: .
v_call: TRBV29-1
d_call: .
cdr3_nt: TGCAGCGTAACTCAGGGGTCTGGCTACACCTTC
cdr3_aa: CSVTQGSGYTF

j_call: TRBJ1-5
clone_size: .
v_call: TRBV7-2
d_call: TRBD1
cdr3_nt: TGTGCCAGCAGCTTAGGGGGGACAGGCAATCAGCCCCAGCATTTT
cdr3_aa: CASSLGGTGNQPQHF

j_call: TRBJ1-4
clone_size: few
v_call: TRBV19
d_call: .
cdr3_nt: TGTGCCAGTACCCCATTTGGGGCTGGTAATGAAAAACTGTTTTTT
cdr3_aa: CASTPFGAGNEKLFF

j_call: TRBJ2-2
clone_size: .
v_call: TRBV5-8
d_call: TRBD1
cdr3_nt: TGTGCCAGCACCTCATCCGGGACAGGGGGCCATCTCACCGGGGAGCTGTTTTTT
cdr3_aa: CASTSSGTGGHLTGELFF

j_call: TRBJ1-1
clone_size: .
v_call: TRBV5-1
d_call: TRBD1
cdr3_nt: TGCGCCAGCAGGGAACAGGGGATGAACACTGAAGCTTTCTTT
cdr3_aa: CASREQGMNTEAFF

j_call: TRBJ2-3
clone_size: few
v_call: TRBV24-1
d_call: TRBD2
cdr3_nt: TGTGCCACCAGTGGCGCAGGGGTAGCGGGGCCTAGCACAGATACGCAGTATTTT
cdr3_aa: CATSGAGVAGPSTDTQYF

j_call: TRBJ2-7
clone_size: .
v_call: TRBV21-1
d_call: .
cdr3_nt: TGTGCCAGCAGCAAAAATTCGGACAGGGTGGCCTACGAGCAGTACTTC
cdr3_aa: CASSKNSDRVAYEQYF

j_call: TRBJ2-3
clone_size: once
v_call: TRBV7-8
d_call: .
cdr3_nt: TGTGCCAGCAGCTTAGATCGGGGGGCGGATACGCAGTATTTT
cdr3_aa: CASSLDRGADTQYF

j_call: TRBJ1-2
clone_size: .
v_call: TRBV2
d_call: .
cdr3_nt: TGTGCCAGCAGGAGGAGAGTGTCCACTAACTATGGCTACACCTTC
cdr3_aa: CASRRRVSTNYGYTF

j_call: TRBJ1-2
clone_size: .
v_call: TRBV5-1
d_call: TRBD1
cdr3_nt: TGCGCCAGCAGCTTGGAGGACAGGGGATATGGCTACACCTTC
cdr3_aa: CASSLEDRGYGYTF

j_call: TRBJ2-1
clone_size: .
v_call: TRBV5-1
d_call: TRBD2
cdr3_nt: TGCGCCAGCAGCGGGGGGACTAGCGGGAGGGCCCCTGAGCAGTTCTTC
cdr3_aa: CASSGGTSGRAPEQFF

j_call: TRBJ1-1
clone_size: .
v_call: TRBV11-1
d_call: .
cdr3_nt: TGTGCCAGCAGCTTCGAAGGACAAACGAACACTGAAGCTTTCTTT
cdr3_aa: CASSFEGQTNTEAFF

j_call: TRBJ1-4
clone_size: once
v_call: TRBV15
d_call: .
cdr3_nt: TGTGCCACCAGCCGAAGGACAGCAACTAATGAAAAACTGTTTTTT
cdr3_aa: CATSRRTATNEKLFF

j_call: TRBJ2-3
clone_size: .
v_call: TRBV24-1
d_call: .
cdr3_nt: TGTGCCACCAGTGATTTGAAGGGAAACAGGGTTAATACGCAGTATTTT
cdr3_aa: CATSDLKGNRVNTQYF